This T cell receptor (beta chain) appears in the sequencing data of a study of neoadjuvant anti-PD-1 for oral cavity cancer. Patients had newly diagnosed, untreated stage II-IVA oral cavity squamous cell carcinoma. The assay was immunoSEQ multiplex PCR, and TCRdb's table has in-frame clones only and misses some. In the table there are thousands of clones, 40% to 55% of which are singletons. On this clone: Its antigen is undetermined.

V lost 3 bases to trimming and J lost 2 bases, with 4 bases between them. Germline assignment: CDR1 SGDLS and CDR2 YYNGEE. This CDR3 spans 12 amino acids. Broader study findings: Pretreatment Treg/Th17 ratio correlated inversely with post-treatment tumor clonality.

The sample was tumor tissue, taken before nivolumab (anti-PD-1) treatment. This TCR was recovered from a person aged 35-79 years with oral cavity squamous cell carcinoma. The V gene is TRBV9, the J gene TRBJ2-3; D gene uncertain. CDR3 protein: CASSAITDTQYF. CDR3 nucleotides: TGTGCCAGCAGCGCCATCACAGATACGCAGTATTTT.